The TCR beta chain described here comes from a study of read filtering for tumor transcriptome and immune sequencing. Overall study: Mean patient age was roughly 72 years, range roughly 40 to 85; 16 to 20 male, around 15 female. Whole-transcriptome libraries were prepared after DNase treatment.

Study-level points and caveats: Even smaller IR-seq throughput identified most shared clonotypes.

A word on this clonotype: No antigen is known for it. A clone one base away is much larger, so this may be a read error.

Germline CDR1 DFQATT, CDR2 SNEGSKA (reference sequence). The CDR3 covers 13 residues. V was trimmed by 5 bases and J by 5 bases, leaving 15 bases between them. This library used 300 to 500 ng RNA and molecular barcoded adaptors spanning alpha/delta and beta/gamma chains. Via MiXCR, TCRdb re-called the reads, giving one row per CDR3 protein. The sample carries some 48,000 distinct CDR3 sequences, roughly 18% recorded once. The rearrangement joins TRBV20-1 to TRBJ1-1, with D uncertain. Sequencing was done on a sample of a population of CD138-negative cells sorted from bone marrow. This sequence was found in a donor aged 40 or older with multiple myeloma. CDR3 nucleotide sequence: TGCAGTGCTTTCACCTGGGAGGAGACTGAAGCTTTCTTT. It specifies CSAFTWEETEAFF.